The 12 T cell receptor beta chains listed next were all sequenced from one sample in a study of cytomegalovirus exposure and HLA in healthy donors. Researchers ran the PCR with 60 Vbeta and 13 Jbeta primers. Assay: immunoSEQ multiplex PCR; the TCRdb copy retains only in-frame clones and omits some. The repertoire has more than 90,000 clones, roughly 80% of them found once; the top ten carry roughly 22%. The material sequenced was PBMCs. The receptor set was obtained from a man younger than 45 in good health and CMV-seropositive.

The chain is built from TRBV7-9 and TRBJ2-2; 13 bases map to TRBD2. The germline CDR1 and CDR2 sequences are SEHNR and FQNEAQ (reference sequence). CDR3 length: 16 residues. V shed 5 bases and J 4 bases; nucleotides not matched to a gene: 4. For the CDR3, the DNA is TGTGCCAGCAGCCCGGGACTAGCGGGGATCACCGGGGAGCTGTTTTTT. It encodes CASSPGLAGITGELFF.

The chain couples TRBV2 to TRBJ2-1; the match to TRBD1 covers 10 bases. The CDR3 contains 15 residues. Trimming removed 6 bases from V and 2 bases from J; junction bases left unmatched: 4. CDR1 is SNHLY, CDR2 FYNNEI, per germline. CDR3 amino acids: CASRLDRGPYNEQFF. The DNA for the CDR3 is TGTGCCAGCAGGCTAGACAGGGGGCCCTACAATGAGCAGTTCTTC.

The V gene is TRBV11-3, the J gene TRBJ2-3; the match to TRBD2 covers 8 bases. The CDR3 has 15 residues. The trim removed 2 bases at V and 4 bases at J, leaving 5 bases unmatched. Looked up from germline, CDR1 is SGHNT and CDR2 is YENEEA. This CDR3 reads CASSLPGGTSDTQYF. DNA of the CDR3: TGTGCCAGCAGCTTACCGGGAGGGACCTCAGATACGCAGTATTTT. The full variable domain, in which reference TRBV11-3 and TRBJ2-3 provide the parts outside the CDR3, is EAGVVQSPRYKIIEKKQPVAFWCNPISGHNTLYWYLQNLGQGPELLIRYENEEAVDDSQLPKDRFSAERLKGVDSTLKIQPAELGDSAVYLCASSLPGGTSDTQYFGPGTRLTVL.

The CDR3 loop is CASSRGTGVDEQYF. The CDR3 DNA reads TGTGCCAGCAGCCGTGGGACAGGGGTGGACGAGCAGTACTTC. This chain connects TRBV11-2 to TRBJ2-7; TRBD1 matches 10 bases. CDR1 and CDR2 from the germline V gene are SGHAT and FQNNGV. This CDR3 spans 14 amino acids. Trimming took 5 bases from V and 5 from J; bases not matched to a gene: 6. Complete variable domain (other parts from reference TRBV11-2 and TRBJ2-7): EAGVAQSPRYKIIEKRQSVAFWCNPISGHATLYWYQQILGQGPKLLIQFQNNGVVDDSQLPKDRFSAERLKGVDSTLKIQPAKLEDSAVYLCASSRGTGVDEQYFGPGTRLTVT.

The gene calls are TRBV5-4 and TRBJ2-1; 8 bases are shared with TRBD2. Germline V gives CDR1 SGHNT, CDR2 YYREEE (reference sequence). V dropped 0 bases and J dropped 3; count of bases not matched to a gene: 2. The CDR3 covers 15 residues. CDR3 sequence (DNA): TGTGCCAGCAGCTTGGATGCGGGGGGCTACAATGAGCAGTTCTTC. Residues: CASSLDAGGYNEQFF.

This chain connects TRBV2 to TRBJ1-2, with TRBD1 identical over 7 bases. V lost 5 bases and J lost 2; bases outside the gene matches: 8. CDR1 and CDR2 from the germline V gene are SNHLY and FYNNEI. The CDR3 loop spans 15 amino acids. CDR3 in DNA: TGTGCCAGCAGTTATATGGGACAGTTAAACTATGGCTACACCTTC. It specifies CASSYMGQLNYGYTF.

The rearrangement joins TRBV7-8 to TRBJ1-5, with D perhaps TRBD1 (5 bases). In germline, CDR1 is SGHVS, CDR2 FQNEAQ. The CDR3 contains 16 residues. V was trimmed by 0 bases and J by 7 bases, leaving 16 bases between them. The CDR3 is CASSLASDIARQPQHF. As DNA, the CDR3 is TGTGCCAGCAGCTTAGCGTCGGACATAGCAAGGCAGCCCCAGCATTTT.

The chain recombines TRBV5-1 with TRBJ1-4, with TRBD1 matching 10 bases. Looked up from germline, CDR1 is SGHRS and CDR2 is YFSETQ. Trimming removed 0 bases from V and 10 bases from J; junction bases left unmatched: 6. This CDR3 is built from 15 residues. The CDR3 DNA is TGCGCCAGCAGCTTGGTTGGGACAGGGGAGGCAAAACTGTTTTTT. This gives the protein CASSLVGTGEAKLFF.

The rearrangement joins TRBV7-2 to TRBJ2-5, with 8 bases fitting TRBD2. The CDR3 sequence is 15 residues long. The germline gives CDR1 SGHTA, CDR2 FQGNSA. J gave up 4 bases and V 1 base, and 5 bases lay outside the gene matches. DNA for the CDR3: TGTGCCAGCAGCTTAGTGGGACTAGTCTCAGAGACCCAGTACTTC. Translation: CASSLVGLVSETQYF.

The J gene is TRBJ2-1, the V gene TRBV6-6, with a possible D match to TRBD2 (5 bases). The ends were cut back, 7 bases at V and 9 bases at J, with 19 bases in the middle. CDR1 and CDR2 from the germline V gene are MNHNY and SVGAGI (reference sequence). The CDR3 extends over 14 amino acids. The CDR3 sequence: CASTPSGATGEQFF. CDR3 DNA sequence: TGTGCCAGCACCCCCAGCGGCGCTACCGGTGAGCAGTTCTTC.

This chain links TRBV5-1 with TRBJ2-3, with 11 bases matching TRBD1. With 4 bases clipped from V and 3 bases from J, the junction kept 7 bases outside the gene matches. CDR3 length: 16 amino acids. Per germline, CDR1 SGHRS and CDR2 YFSETQ. CDR3 coding DNA: TGCGCCAGCAGCCCGGGACAGGGGGTAAGGACAGATACGCAGTATTTT. It is translated as CASSPGQGVRTDTQYF.

The V call is TRBV2, the J call TRBJ1-1; D gene uncertain. Trimming stripped 4 bases from V and 4 bases from J, with 7 bases between. The CDR3 totals 12 residues. Per the germline V gene, CDR1 is SNHLY and CDR2 is FYNNEI. CDR3 sequence reads: CASSVRGTEAFF. The CDR3 nucleotides are TGTGCCAGCAGTGTCCGAGGCACTGAAGCTTTCTTT.